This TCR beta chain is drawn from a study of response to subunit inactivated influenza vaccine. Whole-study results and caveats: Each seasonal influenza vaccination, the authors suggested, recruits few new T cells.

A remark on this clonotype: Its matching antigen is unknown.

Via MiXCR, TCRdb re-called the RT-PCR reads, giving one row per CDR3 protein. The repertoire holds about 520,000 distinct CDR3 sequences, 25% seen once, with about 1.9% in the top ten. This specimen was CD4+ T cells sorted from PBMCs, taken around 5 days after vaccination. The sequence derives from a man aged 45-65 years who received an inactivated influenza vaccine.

The CDR3 DNA sequence: TGTGCCAGCAGCTCCAGACACGTACGCTACGAGCAGTACTTC. This gives the protein CASSSRHVRYEQYF. The chain couples TRBV7-2 to TRBJ2-7; D unresolved. Trimming removed 4 bases at V and 3 bases at J, with 13 bases between. The CDR3 is 14 residues long. Germline V gene lookup returns CDR1 SGHTA and CDR2 FQGNSA.